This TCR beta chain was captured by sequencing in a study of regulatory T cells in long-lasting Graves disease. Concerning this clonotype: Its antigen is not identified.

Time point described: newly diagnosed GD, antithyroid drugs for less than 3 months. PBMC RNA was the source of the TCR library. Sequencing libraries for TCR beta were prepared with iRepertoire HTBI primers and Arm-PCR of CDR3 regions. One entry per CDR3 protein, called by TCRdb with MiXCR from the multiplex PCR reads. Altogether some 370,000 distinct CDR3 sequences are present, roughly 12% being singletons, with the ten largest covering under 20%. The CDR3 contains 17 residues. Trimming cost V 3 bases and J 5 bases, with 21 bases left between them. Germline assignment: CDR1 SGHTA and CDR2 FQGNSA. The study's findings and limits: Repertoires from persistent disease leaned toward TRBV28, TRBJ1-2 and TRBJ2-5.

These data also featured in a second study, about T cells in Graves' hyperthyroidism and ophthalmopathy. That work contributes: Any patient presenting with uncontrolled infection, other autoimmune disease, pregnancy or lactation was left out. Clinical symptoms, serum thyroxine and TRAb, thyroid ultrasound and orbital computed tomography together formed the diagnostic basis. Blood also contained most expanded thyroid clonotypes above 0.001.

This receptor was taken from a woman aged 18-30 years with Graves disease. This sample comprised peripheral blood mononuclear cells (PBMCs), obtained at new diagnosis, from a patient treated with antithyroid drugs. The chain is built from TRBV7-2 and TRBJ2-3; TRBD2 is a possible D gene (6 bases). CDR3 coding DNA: TGTGCCAGCAGCTTGCGCCCGACTAGGATCGATGGAGATACGCAGTATTTT. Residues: CASSLRPTRIDGDTQYF.